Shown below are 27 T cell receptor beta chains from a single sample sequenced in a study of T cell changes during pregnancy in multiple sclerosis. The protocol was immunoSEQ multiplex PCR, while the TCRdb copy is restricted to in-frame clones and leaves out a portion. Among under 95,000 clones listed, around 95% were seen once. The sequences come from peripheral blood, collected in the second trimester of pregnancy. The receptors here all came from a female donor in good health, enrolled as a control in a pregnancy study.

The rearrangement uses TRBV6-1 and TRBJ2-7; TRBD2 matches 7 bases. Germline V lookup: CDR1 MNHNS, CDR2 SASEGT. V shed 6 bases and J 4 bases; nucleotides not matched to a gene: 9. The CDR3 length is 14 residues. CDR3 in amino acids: CASSGPGLQYEQYF. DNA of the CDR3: TGTGCCAGCAGCGGACCGGGACTACAATACGAGCAGTACTTC.

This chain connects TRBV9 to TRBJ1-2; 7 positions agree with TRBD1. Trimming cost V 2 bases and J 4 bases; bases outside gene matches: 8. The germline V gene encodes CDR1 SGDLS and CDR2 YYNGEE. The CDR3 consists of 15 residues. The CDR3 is CASSVSGTEVYGYTF. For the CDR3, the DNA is TGTGCCAGCAGCGTTTCCGGGACAGAAGTCTATGGCTACACCTTC.

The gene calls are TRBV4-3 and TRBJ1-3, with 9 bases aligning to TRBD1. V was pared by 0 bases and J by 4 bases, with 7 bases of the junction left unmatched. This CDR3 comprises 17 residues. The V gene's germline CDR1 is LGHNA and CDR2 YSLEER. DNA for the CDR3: TGCGCCAGCAGCCAAGATATTTACAGGGGGCTCGGAAACACCATATATTTT. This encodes CASSQDIYRGLGNTIYF.

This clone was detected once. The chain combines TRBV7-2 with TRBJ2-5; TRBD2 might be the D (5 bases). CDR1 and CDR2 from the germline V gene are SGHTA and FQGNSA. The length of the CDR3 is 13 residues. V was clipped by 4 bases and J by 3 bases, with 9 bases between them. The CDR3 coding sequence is TGTGCCAGCAGCTCGGACTTTGAAGAGACCCAGTACTTC. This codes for CASSSDFEETQYF. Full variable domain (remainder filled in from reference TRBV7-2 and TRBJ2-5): GAGVSQSPSNKVTEKGKDVELRCDPISGHTALYWYRQSLGQGLEFLIYFQGNSAPDKSGLPSDRFSAERTGGSVSTLTIQRTQQEDSAVYLCASSSDFEETQYFGPGTRLLVL.

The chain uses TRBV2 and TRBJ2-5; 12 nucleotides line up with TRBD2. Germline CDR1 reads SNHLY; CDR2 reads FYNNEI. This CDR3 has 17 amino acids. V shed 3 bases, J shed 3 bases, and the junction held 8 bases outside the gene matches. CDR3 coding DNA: TGTGCCAGCAGTGATCTAGCGGGGGGGCCAGGGGAAGAGACCCAGTACTTC. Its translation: CASSDLAGGPGEETQYF.

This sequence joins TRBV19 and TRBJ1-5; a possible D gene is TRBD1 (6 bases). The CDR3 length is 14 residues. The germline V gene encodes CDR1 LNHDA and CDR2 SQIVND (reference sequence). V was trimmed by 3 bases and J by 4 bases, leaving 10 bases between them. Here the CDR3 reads CASSMTGQNQPQHF. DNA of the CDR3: TGTGCCAGTAGTATGACAGGACAAAATCAGCCCCAGCATTTT. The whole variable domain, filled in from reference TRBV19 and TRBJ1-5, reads DGGITQSPKYLFRKEGQNVTLSCEQNLNHDAMYWYRQDPGQGLRLIYYSQIVNDFQKGDIAEGYSVSREKKESFPLTVTSAQKNPTAFYLCASSMTGQNQPQHFGDGTRLSIL.

The DNA for the CDR3 is TGTGCCAGCAGTTACGGCTCCGAAGCTTTCTTT. This encodes CASSYGSEAFF. This chain joins TRBV6-5 and TRBJ1-1; D gene uncertain. The CDR3 loop spans 11 amino acids. Germline V gene lookup returns CDR1 MNHEY and CDR2 SVGAGI. V was shortened by 2 bases and J by 8 bases, with 6 bases between the two germline ends.

The CDR3 nucleotides are TGTGCCAGCAGTGCCAGGGACAGGTCGGTAGGAAGTGAAGCTTTCTTT. It is translated as CASSARDRSVGSEAFF. The chain combines TRBV6-1 with TRBJ1-1; TRBD1 aligns across 8 bases. V lost 4 bases to trimming and J lost 7 bases; unmatched junction nucleotides: 14. CDR1 and CDR2 from the germline V gene are MNHNS and SASEGT. The CDR3 is made up of 16 amino acids.

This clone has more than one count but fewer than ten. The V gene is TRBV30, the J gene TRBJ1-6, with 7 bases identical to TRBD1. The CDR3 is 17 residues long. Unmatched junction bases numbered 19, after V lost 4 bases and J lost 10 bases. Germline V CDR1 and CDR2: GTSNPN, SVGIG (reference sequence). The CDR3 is CAWNLLEGAGWSSPLHF. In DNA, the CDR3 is TGTGCCTGGAACCTCCTAGAGGGGGCAGGTTGGTCGTCACCCCTCCACTTT. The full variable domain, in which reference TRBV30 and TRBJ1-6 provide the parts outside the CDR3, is SQTIHQWPATLVQPVGSPLSLECTVEGTSNPNLYWYRQAAGRGLQLLFYSVGIGQISSEVPQNLSASRPQDRQFILSSKKLLLSDSGFYLCAWNLLEGAGWSSPLHFGNGTRLTVT.

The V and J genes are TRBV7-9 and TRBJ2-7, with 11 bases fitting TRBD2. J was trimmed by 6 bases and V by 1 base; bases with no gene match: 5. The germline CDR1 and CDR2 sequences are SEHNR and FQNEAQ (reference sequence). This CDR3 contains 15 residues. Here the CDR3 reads CASSLEALAGGEQYF. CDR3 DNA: TGTGCCAGCAGCTTAGAGGCCCTAGCGGGGGGCGAGCAGTACTTC. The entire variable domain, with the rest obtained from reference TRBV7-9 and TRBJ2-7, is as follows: DTGVSQNPRHKITKRGQNVTFRCDPISEHNRLYWYRQTLGQGPEFLTYFQNEAQLEKSRLLSDRFSAERPKGSFSTLEIQRTEQGDSAMYLCASSLEALAGGEQYFGPGTRLTVT.

In nucleotides, the CDR3 is TGTGCCAGCAGCGTTAGCTGGCAAGATACGCAGTATTTT. Its protein is CASSVSWQDTQYF. V is TRBV9 and J is TRBJ2-3; D remains ambiguous. The V end was cut by 2 bases, the J end by 5 bases, with 9 bases between. Germline V gene sequence: CDR1 SGDLS, CDR2 YYNGEE. CDR3 size: 13 residues. Together with reference TRBV9 and TRBJ2-3, the CDR3 gives the full variable domain: DSGVTQTPKHLITATGQRVTLRCSPRSGDLSVYWYQQSLDQGLQFLIQYYNGEERAKGNILERFSAQQFPDLHSELNLSSLELGDSALYFCASSVSWQDTQYFGPGTRLTVL.

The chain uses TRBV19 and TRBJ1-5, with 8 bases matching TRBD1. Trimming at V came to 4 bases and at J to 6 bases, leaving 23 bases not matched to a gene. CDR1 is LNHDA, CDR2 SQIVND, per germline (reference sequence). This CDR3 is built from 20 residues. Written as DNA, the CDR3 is TGTGCCAGTAGTAATCAGGGACAGGAGACTTATCGGGGTTTGGCTCAGCCCCAGCATTTT. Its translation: CASSNQGQETYRGLAQPQHF.

CDR3 in DNA: TGTGCCTGGGGGGACAGCGGTTGGGGAGAGACCCAGTACTTC. This codes for CAWGDSGWGETQYF. The J gene is TRBJ2-5, the V gene TRBV30; 7 positions match TRBD1. With V trimmed by 5 bases and J by 4 bases, 10 bases remained unmatched. This CDR3 region has 14 residues. CDR1 and CDR2 from the germline V gene are GTSNPN and SVGIG (reference sequence). Together with reference TRBV30 and TRBJ2-5, the CDR3 gives the full variable domain: SQTIHQWPATLVQPVGSPLSLECTVEGTSNPNLYWYRQAAGRGLQLLFYSVGIGQISSEVPQNLSASRPQDRQFILSSKKLLLSDSGFYLCAWGDSGWGETQYFGPGTRLLVL.

CDR3 sequence reads: CASSLGTGGEKLFF. In DNA, the CDR3 is TGTGCCAGCAGCTTAGGGACAGGGGGAGAAAAACTGTTTTTT. J is TRBJ1-4 and V is TRBV7-9, with 10 bases identical to TRBD1. The CDR3 extends over 14 amino acids. The V gene's germline CDR1 is SEHNR and CDR2 FQNEAQ (reference sequence). Trimming removed 1 base from V and 8 bases from J; junction bases left unmatched: 1. The full variable domain, completed using reference TRBV7-9 and TRBJ1-4, is DTGVSQNPRHKITKRGQNVTFRCDPISEHNRLYWYRQTLGQGPEFLTYFQNEAQLEKSRLLSDRFSAERPKGSFSTLEIQRTEQGDSAMYLCASSLGTGGEKLFFGSGTQLSVL.

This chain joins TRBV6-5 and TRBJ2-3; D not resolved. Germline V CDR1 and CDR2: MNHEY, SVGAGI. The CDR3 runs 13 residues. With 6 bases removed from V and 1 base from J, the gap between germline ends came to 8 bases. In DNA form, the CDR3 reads TGTGCCAGCAGGTCCCCCGGCACAGATACGCAGTATTTT. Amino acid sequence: CASRSPGTDTQYF.

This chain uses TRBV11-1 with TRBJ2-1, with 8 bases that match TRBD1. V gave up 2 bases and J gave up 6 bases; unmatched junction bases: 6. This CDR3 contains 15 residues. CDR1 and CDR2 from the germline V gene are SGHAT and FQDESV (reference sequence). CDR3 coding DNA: TGTGCCAGCAGCTTAAGGACAGGGAGGTTCAATGAGCAGTTCTTC. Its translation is CASSLRTGRFNEQFF.

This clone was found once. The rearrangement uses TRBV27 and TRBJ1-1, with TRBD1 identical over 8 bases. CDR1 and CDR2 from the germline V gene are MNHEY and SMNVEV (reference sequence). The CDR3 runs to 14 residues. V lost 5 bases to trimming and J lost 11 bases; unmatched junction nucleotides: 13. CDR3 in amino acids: CASSKSGGDWSAFF. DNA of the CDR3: TGTGCCAGCAGTAAGTCAGGGGGCGATTGGTCGGCTTTCTTT.

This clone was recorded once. CDR3 region: CASSQRQGSSYEQYF. The CDR3, as DNA: TGTGCCAGCAGCCAAAGACAGGGGAGCTCCTACGAGCAGTACTTC. The chain links TRBV11-2 to TRBJ2-7; 8 bases fit TRBD1. With V trimmed by 5 bases and J by 0 bases, 6 bases remained unmatched. The CDR3 sequence is 15 residues long. Looked up from germline, CDR1 is SGHAT and CDR2 is FQNNGV.

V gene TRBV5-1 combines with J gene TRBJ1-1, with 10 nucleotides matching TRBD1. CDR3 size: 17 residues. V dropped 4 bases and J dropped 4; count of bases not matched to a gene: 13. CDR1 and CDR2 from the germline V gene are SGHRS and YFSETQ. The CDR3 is CASSHPDGTGAGTEAFF. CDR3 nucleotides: TGCGCCAGCAGCCATCCTGATGGGACAGGGGCGGGCACTGAAGCTTTCTTT.

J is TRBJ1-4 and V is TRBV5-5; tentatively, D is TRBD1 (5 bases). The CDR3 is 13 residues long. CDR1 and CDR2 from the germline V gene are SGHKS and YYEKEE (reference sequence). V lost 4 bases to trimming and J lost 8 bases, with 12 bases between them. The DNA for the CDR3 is TGTGCCAGCAGCCCGTGGGGGGACGAAAAACTGTTTTTT. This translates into CASSPWGDEKLFF.

The CDR3 sequence is CAIGEGDRRNTGELFF. The CDR3 nucleotides read TGTGCCATCGGGGAGGGGGACAGGAGAAACACCGGGGAGCTGTTTTTT. This chain connects TRBV10-3 to TRBJ2-2, with TRBD1 as a possible D gene (8 bases). The CDR3 has 16 residues. V was pared by 8 bases and J by 2 bases, with 18 bases between. Per germline, CDR1 ENHRY and CDR2 SYGVKD.

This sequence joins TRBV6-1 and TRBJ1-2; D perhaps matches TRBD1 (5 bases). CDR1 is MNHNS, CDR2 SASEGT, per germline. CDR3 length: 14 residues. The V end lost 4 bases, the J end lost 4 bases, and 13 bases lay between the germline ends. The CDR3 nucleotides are TGTGCCAGCAGTGGGGGCCGGGGGTTCTATGGCTACACCTTC. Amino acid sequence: CASSGGRGFYGYTF.

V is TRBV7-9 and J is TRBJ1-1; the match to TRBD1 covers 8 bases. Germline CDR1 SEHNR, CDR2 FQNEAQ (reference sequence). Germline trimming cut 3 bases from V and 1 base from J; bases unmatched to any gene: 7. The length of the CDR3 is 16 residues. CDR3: CASSFLAGQENTEAFF. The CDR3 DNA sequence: TGTGCCAGCAGCTTTCTAGCGGGACAGGAGAACACTGAAGCTTTCTTT. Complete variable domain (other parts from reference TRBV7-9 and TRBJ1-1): DTGVSQNPRHKITKRGQNVTFRCDPISEHNRLYWYRQTLGQGPEFLTYFQNEAQLEKSRLLSDRFSAERPKGSFSTLEIQRTEQGDSAMYLCASSFLAGQENTEAFFGQGTRLTVV.

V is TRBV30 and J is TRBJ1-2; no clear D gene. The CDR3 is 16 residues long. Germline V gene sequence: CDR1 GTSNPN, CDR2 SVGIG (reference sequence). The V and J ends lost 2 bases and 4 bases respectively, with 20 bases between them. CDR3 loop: CAWSRMGAAASYGYTF. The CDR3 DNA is TGTGCCTGGAGTCGGATGGGAGCCGCTGCCTCCTATGGCTACACCTTC.

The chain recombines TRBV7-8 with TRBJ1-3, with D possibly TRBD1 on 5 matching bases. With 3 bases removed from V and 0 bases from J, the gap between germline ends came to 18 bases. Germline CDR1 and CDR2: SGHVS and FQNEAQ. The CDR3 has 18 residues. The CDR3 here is CASSFFPPAGGSGNTIYF. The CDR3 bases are TGTGCCAGCAGCTTTTTCCCTCCGGCCGGGGGCTCTGGAAACACCATATATTTT.

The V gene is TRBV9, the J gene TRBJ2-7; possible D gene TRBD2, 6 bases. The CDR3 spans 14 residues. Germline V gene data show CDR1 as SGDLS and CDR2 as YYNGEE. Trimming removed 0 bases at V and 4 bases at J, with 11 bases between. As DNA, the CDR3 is TGTGCCAGCAGCGTAGAGGAGGGGTCGTACGAGCAGTACTTC. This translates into CASSVEEGSYEQYF.

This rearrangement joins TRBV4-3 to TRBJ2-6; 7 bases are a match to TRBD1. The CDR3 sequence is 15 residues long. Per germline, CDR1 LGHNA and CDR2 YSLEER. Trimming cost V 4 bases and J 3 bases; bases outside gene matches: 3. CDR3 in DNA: TGCGCCAGCAGCCCAGACAGGGTTGGGGCCAACGTCCTGACTTTC. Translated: CASSPDRVGANVLTF.